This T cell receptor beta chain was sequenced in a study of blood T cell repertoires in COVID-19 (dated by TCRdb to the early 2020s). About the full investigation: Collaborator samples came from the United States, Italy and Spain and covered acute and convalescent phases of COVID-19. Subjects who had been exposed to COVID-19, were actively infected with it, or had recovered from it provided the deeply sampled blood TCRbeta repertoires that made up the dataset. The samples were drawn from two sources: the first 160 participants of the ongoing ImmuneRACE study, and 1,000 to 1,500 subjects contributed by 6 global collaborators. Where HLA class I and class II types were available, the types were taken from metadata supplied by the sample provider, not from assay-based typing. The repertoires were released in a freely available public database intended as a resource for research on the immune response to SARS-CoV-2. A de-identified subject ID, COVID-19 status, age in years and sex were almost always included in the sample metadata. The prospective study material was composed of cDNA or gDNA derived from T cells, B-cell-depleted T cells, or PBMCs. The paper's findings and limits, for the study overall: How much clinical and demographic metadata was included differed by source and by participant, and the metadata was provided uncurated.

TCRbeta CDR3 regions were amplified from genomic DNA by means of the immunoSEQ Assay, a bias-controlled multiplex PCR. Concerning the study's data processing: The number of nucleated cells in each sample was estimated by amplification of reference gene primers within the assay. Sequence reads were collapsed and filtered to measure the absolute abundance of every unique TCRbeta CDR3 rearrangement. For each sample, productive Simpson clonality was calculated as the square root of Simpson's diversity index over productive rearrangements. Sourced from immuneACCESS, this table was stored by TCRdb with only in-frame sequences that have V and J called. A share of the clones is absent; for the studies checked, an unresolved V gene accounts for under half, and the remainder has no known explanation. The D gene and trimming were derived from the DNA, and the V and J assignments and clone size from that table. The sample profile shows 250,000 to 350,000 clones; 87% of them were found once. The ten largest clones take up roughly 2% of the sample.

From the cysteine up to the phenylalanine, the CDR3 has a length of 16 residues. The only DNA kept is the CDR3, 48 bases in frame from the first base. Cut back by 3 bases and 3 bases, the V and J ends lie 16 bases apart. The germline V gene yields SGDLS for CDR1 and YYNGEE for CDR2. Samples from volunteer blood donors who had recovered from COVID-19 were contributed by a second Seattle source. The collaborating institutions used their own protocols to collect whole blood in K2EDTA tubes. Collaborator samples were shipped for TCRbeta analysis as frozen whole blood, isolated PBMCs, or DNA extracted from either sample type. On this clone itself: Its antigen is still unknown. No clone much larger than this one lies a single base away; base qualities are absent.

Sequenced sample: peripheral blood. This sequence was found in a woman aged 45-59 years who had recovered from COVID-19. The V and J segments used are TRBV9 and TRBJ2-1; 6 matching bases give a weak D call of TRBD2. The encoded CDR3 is CASSAGGTSVYNEQFF. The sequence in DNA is TGTGCCAGCAGCGCTGGGGGGACCTCGGTCTACAATGAGCAGTTCTTC.